This T cell receptor (beta chain) comes out of a study of monozygotic twins with inflammatory bowel disease. Germline CDR1 and CDR2: SGHVS and FNYEAQ. The CDR3 covers 19 residues. TCRdb re-called the 5' RACE reads; one entry per CDR3 protein, DNA not given. This sample's table has 210,000 or so distinct CDR3 sequences. A note on this clonotype: Antigen unknown.

Whole blood that had not undergone T cell sorting provided the isolated total RNA. Broader study findings: Healthy co-twins, by inverse Simpson, had higher TCRbeta diversity than their siblings with IBD.

J is TRBJ2-1 and V is TRBV7-6; absent DNA, TCRdb's TRBD2 call cannot be checked. The sequence derives from a human donor with ulcerative colitis or Crohn's disease, or a healthy co-twin of an affected twin (not recorded which). Sequencing was performed on blood. This CDR3 reads CASSLLRTSGDSSYNEQFF.